This T cell receptor (beta chain) stems from a study of blood T cells in healthy people across ages. Overall study context: The template switching approach captured approximately one barcoded beta molecule for every two T cells.

This CDR3 comprises 17 residues. The V gene end was trimmed by 5 bases and the J gene end by 0 bases; junction bases not matched to a gene: 11. Germline CDR1 and CDR2: DFQATT and SNEGSKA (reference sequence). Points from the study as a whole: CMV status of donors was unknown, possibly confounding expanded clonotype changes.

For the second PCR, which ran for about 7 to 12 cycles, a sample-barcoded 5' primer and a J-beta primer mix were used. The yield of each sample was at least 2.5 million CDR3-containing paired-end reads. Each CDR3 protein gets one entry after TCRdb re-called the 5' RACE reads with MiXCR. Of around 1,100,000 distinct CDR3 sequences in the sample, around two fifths were seen once. Only a few counts were recorded for this clonotype. Antigen specificity is unknown. The chain employs TRBV20-1 and TRBJ1-5; 9 nucleotides match TRBD1. This TCR was recovered from a man between 18 and 29 years old in good health. Sequencing was performed on blood. The CDR3 sequence is CSAEVVPGQGSNQPQHF. The CDR3 DNA is TGCAGTGCTGAAGTCGTCCCGGGACAGGGTAGCAATCAGCCCCAGCATTTT.